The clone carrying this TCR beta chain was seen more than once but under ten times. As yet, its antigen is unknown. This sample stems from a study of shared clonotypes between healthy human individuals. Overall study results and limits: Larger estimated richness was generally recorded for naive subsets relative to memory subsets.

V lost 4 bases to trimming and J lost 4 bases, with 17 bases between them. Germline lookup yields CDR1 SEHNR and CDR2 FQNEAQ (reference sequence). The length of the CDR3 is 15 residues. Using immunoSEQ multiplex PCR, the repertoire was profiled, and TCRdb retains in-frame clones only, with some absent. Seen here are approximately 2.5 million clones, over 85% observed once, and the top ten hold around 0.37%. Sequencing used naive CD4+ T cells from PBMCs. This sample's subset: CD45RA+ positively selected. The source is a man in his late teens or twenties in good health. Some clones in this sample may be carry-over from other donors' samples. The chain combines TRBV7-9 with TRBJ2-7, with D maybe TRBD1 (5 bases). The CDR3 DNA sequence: TGTGCCAGCAGCTCGTGGATTGGGGCCGGATACGAGCAGTACTTC. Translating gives CASSSWIGAGYEQYF. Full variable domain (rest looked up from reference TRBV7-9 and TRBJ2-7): DTGVSQNPRHKITKRGQNVTFRCDPISEHNRLYWYRQTLGQGPEFLTYFQNEAQLEKSRLLSDRFSAERPKGSFSTLEIQRTEQGDSAMYLCASSSWIGAGYEQYFGPGTRLTVT.